This TCR beta chain was sequenced during a study of regulatory T cells in long-lasting Graves disease. This clonotype was counted a few times. Antigen: not known. Sequencing libraries for TCR beta were prepared with iRepertoire HTBI primers and Arm-PCR of CDR3 regions. TCRdb re-called the multiplex PCR reads through MiXCR, storing one row per CDR3 protein. The sample holds more than 300,000 distinct CDR3 sequences; more than 20% are singletons and the top ten take 25% to 35%. Study observations and caveats: Analyses excluded thyroid tissue, covering peripheral blood alone. It was possible that the small sample size reduced accuracy.

Regarding time point: persistent/refractory GD, antithyroid drugs over 5 years with positive TRAb. RNA from PBMCs was the source of the TCR library. The authors drew patients from an endocrinology department in Xi'an, China. The germline gives CDR1 SGHKS, CDR2 YYEKEE (reference sequence). V was shortened by 1 base and J by 3 bases, with 6 bases between the two germline ends. The CDR3 spans 13 residues. Material: peripheral blood mononuclear cells (PBMCs), obtained when the disease was refractory, from a patient treated with antithyroid drugs. The sequence derives from a woman in her thirties or forties with Graves disease. The chain recombines TRBV5-5 with TRBJ2-3; D call uncertain. The CDR3 DNA sequence: TGTGCCAGCAGCTTGTACGTAACAGATACGCAGTATTTT. Its protein is CASSLYVTDTQYF.